This TCR beta chain was observed in a study of T cells generated in artificial thymic organoids. Study as a whole: Some experiments further sorted thymic T cells to remove CD4 immature single positive or double positive precursors.

Germline lookup yields CDR1 MGHRA and CDR2 YSYEKL. The ends were cut back, 0 bases at V and 0 bases at J, with 6 bases in the middle. The CDR3 is 15 residues long. Organoid and thymic CD3+TCRalphabeta+CD8 single positive T cells were FACS sorted before RNA extraction. TCRalpha and TCRbeta libraries were amplified separately by semi-nested PCR with TRAC or TRBC reverse primers. Between about 3 and 500 ng total RNA went into cDNA synthesis. TCRdb re-called the 5' RACE reads with MiXCR, one entry per CDR3 protein. The data contain 2,000 to 2,500 distinct CDR3 sequences, about 11% of them singletons. By sample fraction, this clonotype is medium-sized.

The sequenced material came from naive CD8+ T cells from the thymus. Subset meaning: CD3+TCRalphabeta+CD8SP T cells; for blood, CD45RO-CCR7+ naive CD8+ T cells. The sequence derives from a human donor who gave cord blood stem cells for thymic organoid culture, a cardiac surgery patient who gave postnatal thymus, or a blood donor (not recorded which). This chain connects TRBV4-1 to TRBJ1-3, with no clear D. Here the CDR3 DNA reads TGCGCCAGCAGCCAAGATCCCTACTCTGGAAACACCATATATTTT. As protein: CASSQDPYSGNTIYF.